These 3 T cell receptor beta chains were sequenced from one sample in a study of CXCR3-negative and CXCR3-positive naive CD8 T cells (dated by TCRdb to 2018 to 2020). The sample was run on a NextSeq 550. The Human TCR Profiling Kit (MiLaboratory) was used to prepare UMI-labeled 5' RACE TRB cDNA libraries. Once TCRdb had reprocessed the reads, it stored one entry per CDR3 protein sequence and supplied no DNA. The sample's own table lists 150,000 or so distinct CDR3 sequences. The ten top clones hold 0.25% to 0.35% of the sample. The sample consisted of naive CXCR3- CD8+ T cells from blood. Per the publication, the cell subset or site label means: CD45RO-CCR7+CD27+CD95- naive CD8+ T cells lacking CXCR3 (TNR3-). Source of these receptors: a human donor in good health. Some clones in this sample may be carry-over from other donors' samples.

This sequence joins TRBV28 and TRBJ2-5; as DNA is missing, the TRBD1 call by TCRdb cannot be tested. Germline assignment: CDR1 MDHEN and CDR2 SYDVKM. The length of the CDR3 is 15 residues. CDR3 loop: CASRNYPGDGETQYF.

This chain's CDR3 is CASSLSGGDSSQPQHF. The V and J genes are TRBV5-1 and TRBJ1-5; TCRdb names TRBD1, which stays unverified in the absence of DNA. Germline CDR1 reads SGHRS; CDR2 reads YFSETQ. The CDR3 totals 16 residues.

The chain couples TRBV28 to TRBJ2-1. Germline-derived CDR1 and CDR2 are MDHEN and SYDVKM. This CDR3 comprises 11 residues. CDR3 sequence reads: CASSLIDEQFF.